The table lists the clone carrying this TCR beta chain with a few counts. The sample comes from a study of T cell changes during pregnancy in multiple sclerosis. TCRdb's copy holds only in-frame clones and misses some; the assay was immunoSEQ multiplex PCR. The sample comprises some 80,000 clones, roughly 90% of which are singletons, and approximately 1% rests with the top ten. With V trimmed by 0 bases and J by 4 bases, 5 bases remained unmatched. This CDR3 has 15 residues. Germline CDR1 and CDR2: SGHRS and YFSETQ. The sequences come from peripheral blood, collected in the first trimester of pregnancy. V gene TRBV5-1 combines with J gene TRBJ1-2, with 8 bases matching TRBD1. The sequence was collected from a female donor in good health, enrolled as a control in a pregnancy study. The chain's CDR3 is CASSLADRVGYGYTF. CDR3 in DNA: TGCGCCAGCAGCTTGGCGGACAGGGTTGGCTATGGCTACACCTTC.